This TCR beta chain was recovered during a study of T cells in Graves' hyperthyroidism and ophthalmopathy. Study-wide findings and caveats: Using 13 V-J features, a model discriminated ophthalmopathy from stable hyperthyroidism.

Researchers barred patients who had uncontrolled infection, other autoimmune disease, pregnancy or lactation. Thyroid ultrasound and orbital computed tomography, with clinical symptoms and serum thyroxine and TRAb, informed diagnoses. Trimming took 1 base from V and 2 from J, leaving 11 bases between them. Germline V gene data show CDR1 as SGHTA and CDR2 as FQGTGA. The length of the CDR3 is 16 residues. RNA transcripts served as the template for amplifying TCR beta CDR3 regions. Carried out on the TCR CDR3, a first-round RT-PCR used the HTBI primer set. Using its own MiXCR run on the multiplex PCR reads, TCRdb lists one record per CDR3 protein. Altogether hundreds of thousands of distinct CDR3 sequences are present, roughly 23% being singletons, with the ten largest covering approximately 49%. This clonotype has more than one count but fewer than ten. The antigen remains unidentified.

Specimen: blood. The chain has TRBV7-3 and TRBJ2-2, with D perhaps TRBD2 (5 bases). The TCR originated in a woman aged 70-85 years with Graves' ophthalmopathy. This CDR3 is CASSLISGINTGELFF. The DNA for the CDR3 is TGTGCCAGCAGCTTAATATCCGGGATCAACACCGGGGAGCTGTTTTTT.